This TCR beta chain is from a study of technical replicates of blood from a few donors. Germline-derived CDR1 and CDR2 are ENHRY and SYGVKD. With 5 bases clipped from V and 7 bases from J, the junction kept 2 bases outside the gene matches. The CDR3 runs to 12 residues. This table comes from immunoSEQ multiplex PCR, and its TCRdb copy is limited to in-frame clones, with some not included. The sample contains 79,000 or so clones, about nine tenths of which appear only once. The receptor comes from a human donor in good health. This sequence joins TRBV10-3 and TRBJ2-1; 7 nucleotides align to TRBD2. The sequenced material came from T cells isolated from PBMCs. The CDR3 here is CAISPLANEQFF. CDR3 DNA sequence: TGTGCCATCAGTCCACTAGCGAATGAGCAGTTCTTC.